This TCR beta chain was found in a study of cytomegalovirus exposure and HLA in healthy donors. General study results and limits: Among TCR beta chains, those listed as cytomegalovirus-associated numbered fewer than 200. It was reported that TCR beta sequences correctly inferred the HLA-A and HLA-B alleles for most subjects. The authors later found TCR association rates varying by HLA locus, with DRB1 most and HLA-C fewest. Diagnosis of cytomegalovirus status made by the classifier reportedly showed high specificity and sensitivity.

On this clone itself: Its matching antigen is unknown.

Both 60 Vbeta primers and 13 Jbeta primers went into the PCR. TCRdb's table, derived via immunoSEQ multiplex PCR, lists solely in-frame clones and lacks some. This table has 150,000 to 200,000 clones, 75% to 85% appearing once. From germline, CDR1 is SGDLS and CDR2 YYNGEE. The V gene end was trimmed by 3 bases and the J gene end by 3 bases; junction bases not matched to a gene: 2. The CDR3 has 15 amino acids. The chain uses TRBV9 and TRBJ2-1, with TRBD1 matching 11 bases. The clonotype originates from a woman between 25 and 40 years old in good health and CMV-seronegative. The sequenced sample was PBMCs. In DNA form, the CDR3 reads TGTGCCAGCAGCGCGGGGACAGGGGGCTACAATGAGCAGTTCTTC. Translation gives CASSAGTGGYNEQFF.